This T cell receptor beta chain was identified during a study of tumor-infiltrating lymphocytes in localized non-small cell lung cancer. Looking at the study overall: Each patient gave resected tumor and non-adjacent uninvolved lung tissue.

This clone was counted a few times. Between the trimmed V and J ends, which lost 7 bases and 6 bases, there was a span of 13 bases. CDR1 and CDR2 (germline): MDHEN, SYDVKM. CDR3 length: 12 amino acids. The repertoire was sequenced with immunoSEQ multiplex PCR; TCRdb's copy has only in-frame clones and lacks some. The repertoire holds about 18,000 clones, with 73% as singletons. The sequenced sample was lung tumor tissue. This chain connects TRBV28 to TRBJ2-7, with D tentatively TRBD1 (6 bases). The clonotype comes from a human donor with non-small cell lung cancer. The CDR3 DNA sequence: TGTGCCAGCAACTCAGGGGCCCGCGAGCAGTACTTC. Translating it yields CASNSGAREQYF.